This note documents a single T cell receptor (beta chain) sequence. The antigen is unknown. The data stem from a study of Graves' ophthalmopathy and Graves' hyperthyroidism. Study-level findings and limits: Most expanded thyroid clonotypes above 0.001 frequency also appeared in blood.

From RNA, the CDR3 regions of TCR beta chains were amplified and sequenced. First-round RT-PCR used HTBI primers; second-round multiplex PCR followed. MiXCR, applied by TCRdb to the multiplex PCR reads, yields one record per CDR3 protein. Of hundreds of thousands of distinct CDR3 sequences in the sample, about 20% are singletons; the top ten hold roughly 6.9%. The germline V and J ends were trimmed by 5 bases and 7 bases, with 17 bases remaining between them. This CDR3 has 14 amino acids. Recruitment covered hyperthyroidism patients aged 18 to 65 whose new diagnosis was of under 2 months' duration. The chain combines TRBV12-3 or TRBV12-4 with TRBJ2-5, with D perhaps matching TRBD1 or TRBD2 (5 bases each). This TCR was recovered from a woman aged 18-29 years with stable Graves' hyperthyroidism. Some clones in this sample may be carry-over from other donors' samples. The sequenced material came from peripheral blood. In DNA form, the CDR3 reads TGTGCCAGCAGTCCTTCCTCTAGGGACGGGACCCAGTACTTC. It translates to CASSPSSRDGTQYF.